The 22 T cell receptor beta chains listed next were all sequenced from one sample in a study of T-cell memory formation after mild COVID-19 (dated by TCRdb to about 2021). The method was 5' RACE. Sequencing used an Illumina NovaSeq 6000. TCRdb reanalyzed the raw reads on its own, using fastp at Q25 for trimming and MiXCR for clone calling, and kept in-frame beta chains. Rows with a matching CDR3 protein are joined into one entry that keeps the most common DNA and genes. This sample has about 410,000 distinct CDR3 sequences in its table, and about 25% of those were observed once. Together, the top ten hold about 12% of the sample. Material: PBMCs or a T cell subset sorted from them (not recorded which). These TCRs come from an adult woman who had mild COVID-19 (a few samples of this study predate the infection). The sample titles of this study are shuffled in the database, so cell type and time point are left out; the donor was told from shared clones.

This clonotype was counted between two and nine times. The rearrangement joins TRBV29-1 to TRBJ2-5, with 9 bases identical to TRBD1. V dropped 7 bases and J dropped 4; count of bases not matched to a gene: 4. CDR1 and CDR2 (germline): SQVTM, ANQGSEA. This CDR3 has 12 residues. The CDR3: CSALQGAETQYF. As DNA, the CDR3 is TGCAGCGCATTACAGGGGGCAGAGACCCAGTACTTC.

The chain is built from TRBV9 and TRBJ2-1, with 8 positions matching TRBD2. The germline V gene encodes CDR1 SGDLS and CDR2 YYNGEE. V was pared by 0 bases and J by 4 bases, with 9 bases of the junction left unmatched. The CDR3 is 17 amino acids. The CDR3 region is CASSVEETGGLYNEQFF. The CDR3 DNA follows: TGTGCCAGCAGCGTAGAAGAGACGGGGGGGCTTTACAATGAGCAGTTCTTC.

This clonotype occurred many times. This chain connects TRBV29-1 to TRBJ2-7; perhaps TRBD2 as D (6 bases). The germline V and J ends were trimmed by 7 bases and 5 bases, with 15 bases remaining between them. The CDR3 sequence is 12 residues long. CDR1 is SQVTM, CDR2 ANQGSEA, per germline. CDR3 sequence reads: CSAWDSGNEQYF. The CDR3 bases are TGCAGCGCCTGGGACTCAGGGAACGAGCAGTACTTC.

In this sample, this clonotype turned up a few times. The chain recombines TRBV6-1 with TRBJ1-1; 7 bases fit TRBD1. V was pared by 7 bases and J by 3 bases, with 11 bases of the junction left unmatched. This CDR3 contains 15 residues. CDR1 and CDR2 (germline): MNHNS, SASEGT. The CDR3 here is CASNALLGQYTEAFF. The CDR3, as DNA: TGTGCCAGCAATGCCTTACTGGGACAGTACACTGAAGCTTTCTTT.

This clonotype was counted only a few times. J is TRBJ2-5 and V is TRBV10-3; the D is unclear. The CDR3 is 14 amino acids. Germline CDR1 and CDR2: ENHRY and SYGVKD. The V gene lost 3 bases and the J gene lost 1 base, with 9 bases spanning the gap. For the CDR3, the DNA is TGTGCCATCAGTGATTTACGGGCCCAAGAGACCCAGTACTTC. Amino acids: CAISDLRAQETQYF.

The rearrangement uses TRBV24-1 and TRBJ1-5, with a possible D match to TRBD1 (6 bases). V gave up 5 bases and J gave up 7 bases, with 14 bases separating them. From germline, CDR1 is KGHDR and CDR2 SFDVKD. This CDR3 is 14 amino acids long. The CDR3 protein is CATSVQGTGQPQHF. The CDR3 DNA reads TGTGCCACCAGTGTACAGGGAACAGGGCAGCCCCAGCATTTT.

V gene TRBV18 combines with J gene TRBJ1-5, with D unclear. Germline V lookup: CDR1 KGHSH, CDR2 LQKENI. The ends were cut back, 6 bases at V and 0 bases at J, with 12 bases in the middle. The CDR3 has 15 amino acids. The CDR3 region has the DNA TGTGCCAGCTCCCTCACAGATCATAGCAATCAGCCCCAGCATTTT. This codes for CASSLTDHSNQPQHF.

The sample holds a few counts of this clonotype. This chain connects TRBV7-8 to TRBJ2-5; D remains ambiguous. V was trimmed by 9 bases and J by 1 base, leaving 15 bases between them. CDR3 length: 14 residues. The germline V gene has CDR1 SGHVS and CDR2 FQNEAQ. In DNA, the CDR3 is TGTGCCAGTCGAACGAGGTGGGCCCAAGAGACCCAGTACTTC. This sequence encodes CASRTRWAQETQYF.

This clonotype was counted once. This CDR3 reads CASSPEWAAYQPQHF. The CDR3 DNA sequence: TGCGCCAGCAGCCCCGAGTGGGCGGCTTATCAGCCCCAGCATTTT. This sequence joins TRBV5-1 and TRBJ1-5, with D unresolved. CDR3 length equals 15 residues. Germline V lookup: CDR1 SGHRS, CDR2 YFSETQ. Trimming took 4 bases from V and 5 from J, leaving 16 bases between them.

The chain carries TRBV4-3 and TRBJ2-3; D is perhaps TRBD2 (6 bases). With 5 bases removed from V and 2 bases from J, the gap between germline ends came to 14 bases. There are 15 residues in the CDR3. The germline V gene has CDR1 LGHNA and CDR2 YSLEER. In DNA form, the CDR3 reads TGCGCCAGCAGCGGGGGGACCTCCCTCACAGATACGCAGTATTTT. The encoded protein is CASSGGTSLTDTQYF.

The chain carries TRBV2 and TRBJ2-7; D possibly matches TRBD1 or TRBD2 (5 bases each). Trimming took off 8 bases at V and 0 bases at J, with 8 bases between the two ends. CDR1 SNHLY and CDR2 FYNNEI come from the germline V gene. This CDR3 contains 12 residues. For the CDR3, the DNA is TGTGCCAGCCGGGGCCTCTCCTACGAGCAGTACTTC. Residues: CASRGLSYEQYF.

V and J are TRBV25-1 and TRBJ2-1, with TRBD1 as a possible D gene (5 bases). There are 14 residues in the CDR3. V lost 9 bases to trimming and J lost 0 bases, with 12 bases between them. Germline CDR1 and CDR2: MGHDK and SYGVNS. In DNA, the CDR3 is TGTGCCAGTACTATAGGGGCCTCCTACAATGAGCAGTTCTTC. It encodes CASTIGASYNEQFF.

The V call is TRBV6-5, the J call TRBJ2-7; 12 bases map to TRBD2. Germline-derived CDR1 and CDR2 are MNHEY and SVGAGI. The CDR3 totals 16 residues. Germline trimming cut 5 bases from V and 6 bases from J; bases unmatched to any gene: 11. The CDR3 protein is CASSGLAGSVYREQYF. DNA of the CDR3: TGTGCCAGCAGTGGACTAGCGGGATCGGTGTATCGCGAGCAGTACTTC.

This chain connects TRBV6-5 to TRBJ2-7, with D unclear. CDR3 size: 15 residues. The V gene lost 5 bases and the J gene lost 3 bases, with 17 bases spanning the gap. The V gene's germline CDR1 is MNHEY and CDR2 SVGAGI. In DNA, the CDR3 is TGTGCCAGCAGTACGAGTCCCACGTCTTACTACGAGCAGTACTTC. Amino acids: CASSTSPTSYYEQYF.

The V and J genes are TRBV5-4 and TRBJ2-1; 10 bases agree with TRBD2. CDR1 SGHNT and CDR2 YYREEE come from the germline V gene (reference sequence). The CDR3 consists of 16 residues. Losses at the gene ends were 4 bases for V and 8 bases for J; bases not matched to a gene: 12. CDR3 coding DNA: TGTGCCAGCAGCCCCAGATTCGGAGCGGGGGGGGATGAGCAGTTCTTC. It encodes CASSPRFGAGGDEQFF.

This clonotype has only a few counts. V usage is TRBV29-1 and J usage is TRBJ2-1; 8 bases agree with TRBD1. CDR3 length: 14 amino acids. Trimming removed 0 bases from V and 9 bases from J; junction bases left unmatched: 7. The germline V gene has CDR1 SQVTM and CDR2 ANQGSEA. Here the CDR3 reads CSVEEIDRGSEQFF. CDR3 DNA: TGCAGCGTTGAAGAGATTGACAGGGGATCTGAGCAGTTCTTC.

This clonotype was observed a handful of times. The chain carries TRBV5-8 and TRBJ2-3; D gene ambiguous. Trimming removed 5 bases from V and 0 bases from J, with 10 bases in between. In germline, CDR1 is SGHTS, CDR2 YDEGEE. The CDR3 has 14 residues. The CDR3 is CASRDRPSTDTQYF. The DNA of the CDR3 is TGTGCCAGCAGGGACCGTCCTAGCACAGATACGCAGTATTTT.

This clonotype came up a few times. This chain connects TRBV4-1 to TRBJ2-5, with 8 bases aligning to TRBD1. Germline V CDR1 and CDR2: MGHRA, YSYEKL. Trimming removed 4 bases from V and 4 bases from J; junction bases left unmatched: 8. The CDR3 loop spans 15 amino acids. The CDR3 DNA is TGCGCCAGCAGCCCTGGACAGGGCAAAATAGAGACCCAGTACTTC. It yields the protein CASSPGQGKIETQYF.

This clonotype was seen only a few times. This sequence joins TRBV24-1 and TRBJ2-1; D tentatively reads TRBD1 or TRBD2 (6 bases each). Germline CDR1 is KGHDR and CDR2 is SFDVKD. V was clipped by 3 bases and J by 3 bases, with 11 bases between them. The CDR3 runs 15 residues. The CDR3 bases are TGTGCCACCAGTGATCGGGGGCAACACTACAATGAGCAGTTCTTC. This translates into CATSDRGQHYNEQFF.

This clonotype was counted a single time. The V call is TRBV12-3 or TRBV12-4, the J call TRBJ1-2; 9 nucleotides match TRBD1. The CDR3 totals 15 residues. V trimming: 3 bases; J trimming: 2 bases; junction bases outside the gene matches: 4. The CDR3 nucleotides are TGTGCCAGCAGTTTGACAGGGGGATACAACTATGGCTACACCTTC. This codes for CASSLTGGYNYGYTF.

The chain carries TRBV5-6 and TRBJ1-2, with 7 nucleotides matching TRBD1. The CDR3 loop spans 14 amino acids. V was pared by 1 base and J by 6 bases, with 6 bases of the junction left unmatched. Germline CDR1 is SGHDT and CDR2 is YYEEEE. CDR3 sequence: CASSLWEGAHGYTF. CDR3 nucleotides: TGTGCCAGCAGCTTGTGGGAGGGGGCGCATGGCTACACCTTC.

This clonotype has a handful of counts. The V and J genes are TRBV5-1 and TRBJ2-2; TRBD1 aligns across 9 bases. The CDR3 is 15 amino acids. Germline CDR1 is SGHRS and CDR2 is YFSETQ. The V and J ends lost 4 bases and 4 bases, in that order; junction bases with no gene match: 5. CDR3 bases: TGCGCCAGCAGCGAGGGGACAGGGATCACCGGGGAGCTGTTTTTT. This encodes CASSEGTGITGELFF.